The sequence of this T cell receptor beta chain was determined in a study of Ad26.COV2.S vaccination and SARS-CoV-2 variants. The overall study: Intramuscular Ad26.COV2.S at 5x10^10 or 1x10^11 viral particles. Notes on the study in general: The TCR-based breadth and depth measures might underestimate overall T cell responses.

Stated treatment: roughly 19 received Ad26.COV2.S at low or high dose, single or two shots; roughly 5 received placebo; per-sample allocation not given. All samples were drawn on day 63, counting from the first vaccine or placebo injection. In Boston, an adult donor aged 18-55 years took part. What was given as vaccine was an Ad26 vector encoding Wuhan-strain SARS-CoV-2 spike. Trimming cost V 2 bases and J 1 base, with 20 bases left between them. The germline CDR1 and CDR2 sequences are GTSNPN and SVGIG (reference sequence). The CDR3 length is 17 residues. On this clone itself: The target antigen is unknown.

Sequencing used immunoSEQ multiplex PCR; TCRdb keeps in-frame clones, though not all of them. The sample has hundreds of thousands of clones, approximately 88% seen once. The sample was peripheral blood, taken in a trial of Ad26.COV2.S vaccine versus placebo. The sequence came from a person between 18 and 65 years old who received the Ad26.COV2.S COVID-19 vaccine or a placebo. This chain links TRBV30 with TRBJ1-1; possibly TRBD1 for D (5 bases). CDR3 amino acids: CAWSHIGGTARNTEAFF. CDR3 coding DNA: TGTGCCTGGAGTCATATAGGTGGGACTGCTCGGAACACTGAAGCTTTCTTT.